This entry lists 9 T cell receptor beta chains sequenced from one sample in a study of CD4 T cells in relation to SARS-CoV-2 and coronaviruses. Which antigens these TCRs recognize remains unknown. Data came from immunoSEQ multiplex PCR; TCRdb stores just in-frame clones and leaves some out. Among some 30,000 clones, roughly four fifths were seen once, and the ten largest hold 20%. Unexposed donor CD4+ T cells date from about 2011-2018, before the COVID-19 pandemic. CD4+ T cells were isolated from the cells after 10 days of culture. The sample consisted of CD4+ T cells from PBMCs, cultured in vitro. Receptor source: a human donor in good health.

Here the CDR3 reads CASSPRDREPQHF. The CDR3 DNA is TGTGCCAGCAGTCCCCGCGACCGGGAGCCCCAGCATTTT. The chain uses TRBV6-5 and TRBJ1-5; D gene ambiguous. This CDR3 has 13 residues. V dropped 5 bases and J dropped 8 bases, with 13 bases sitting between them. The V gene's germline CDR1 is MNHEY and CDR2 SVGAGI.

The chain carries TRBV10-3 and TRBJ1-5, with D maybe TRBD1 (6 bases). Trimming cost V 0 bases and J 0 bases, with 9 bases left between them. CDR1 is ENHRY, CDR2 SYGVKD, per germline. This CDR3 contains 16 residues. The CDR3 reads CAISESTGLSNQPQHF. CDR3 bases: TGTGCCATCAGTGAGTCGACAGGTCTTAGCAATCAGCCCCAGCATTTT.

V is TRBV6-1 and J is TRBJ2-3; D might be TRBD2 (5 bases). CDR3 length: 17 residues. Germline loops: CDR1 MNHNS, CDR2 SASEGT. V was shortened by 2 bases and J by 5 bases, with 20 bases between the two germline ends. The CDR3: CASSEMLMGVGGDTQYF. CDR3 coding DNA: TGTGCCAGCAGTGAAATGTTGATGGGAGTGGGTGGAGATACGCAGTATTTT.

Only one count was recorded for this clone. CDR3 nucleotides: TGTGCCAGCAGTTACGGTCGACCGTATAGCACAGATACGCAGTATTTT. Its protein is CASSYGRPYSTDTQYF. This chain links TRBV6-5 with TRBJ2-3, with D unclear. Trimming removed 2 bases from V and 0 bases from J, with 12 bases in between. Germline lookup yields CDR1 MNHEY and CDR2 SVGAGI. This CDR3 region has 16 residues.

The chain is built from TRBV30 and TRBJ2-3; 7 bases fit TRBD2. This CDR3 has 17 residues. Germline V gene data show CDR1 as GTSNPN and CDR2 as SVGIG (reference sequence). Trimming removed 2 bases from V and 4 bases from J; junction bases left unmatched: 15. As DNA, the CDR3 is TGTGCCTGGAGTTCAGCGGGAATGGCGTCGTTGGCAGATACGCAGTATTTT. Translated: CAWSSAGMASLADTQYF. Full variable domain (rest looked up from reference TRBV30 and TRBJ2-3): SQTIHQWPATLVQPVGSPLSLECTVEGTSNPNLYWYRQAAGRGLQLLFYSVGIGQISSEVPQNLSASRPQDRQFILSSKKLLLSDSGFYLCAWSSAGMASLADTQYFGPGTRLTVL.

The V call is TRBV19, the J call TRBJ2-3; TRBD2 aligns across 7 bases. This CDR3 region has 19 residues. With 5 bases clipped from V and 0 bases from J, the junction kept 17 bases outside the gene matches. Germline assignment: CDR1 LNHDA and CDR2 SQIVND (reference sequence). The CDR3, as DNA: TGTGCCAGTAGTCGGCGGGGAGGGCTAGCGGACCCTAGCACAGATACGCAGTATTTT. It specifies CASSRRGGLADPSTDTQYF.

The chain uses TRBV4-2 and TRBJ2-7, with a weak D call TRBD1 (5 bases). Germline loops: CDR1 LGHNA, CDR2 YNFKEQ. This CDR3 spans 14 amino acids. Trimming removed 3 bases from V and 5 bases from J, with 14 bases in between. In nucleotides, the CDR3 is TGTGCCAGCAGCCATGTGGGGCGTCAGCACGAGCAGTACTTC. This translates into CASSHVGRQHEQYF.

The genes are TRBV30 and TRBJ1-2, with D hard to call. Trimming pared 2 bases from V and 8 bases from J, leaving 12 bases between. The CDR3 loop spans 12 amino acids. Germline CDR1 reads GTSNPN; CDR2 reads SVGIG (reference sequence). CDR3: CAWSLQSGGYTF. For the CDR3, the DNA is TGTGCCTGGAGTCTACAGTCTGGCGGCTACACCTTC.

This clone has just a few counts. The CDR3 protein is CASSLGSTGGSGNTIYF. CDR3 DNA sequence: TGTGCCAGCAGCTTAGGGTCGACAGGGGGCTCTGGAAACACCATATATTTT. The chain uses TRBV7-2 and TRBJ1-3; TRBD1 matches at 9 bases. Germline V gives CDR1 SGHTA, CDR2 FQGNSA. The V and J ends lost 1 base and 0 bases, in that order; junction bases with no gene match: 4. The CDR3 covers 17 residues.